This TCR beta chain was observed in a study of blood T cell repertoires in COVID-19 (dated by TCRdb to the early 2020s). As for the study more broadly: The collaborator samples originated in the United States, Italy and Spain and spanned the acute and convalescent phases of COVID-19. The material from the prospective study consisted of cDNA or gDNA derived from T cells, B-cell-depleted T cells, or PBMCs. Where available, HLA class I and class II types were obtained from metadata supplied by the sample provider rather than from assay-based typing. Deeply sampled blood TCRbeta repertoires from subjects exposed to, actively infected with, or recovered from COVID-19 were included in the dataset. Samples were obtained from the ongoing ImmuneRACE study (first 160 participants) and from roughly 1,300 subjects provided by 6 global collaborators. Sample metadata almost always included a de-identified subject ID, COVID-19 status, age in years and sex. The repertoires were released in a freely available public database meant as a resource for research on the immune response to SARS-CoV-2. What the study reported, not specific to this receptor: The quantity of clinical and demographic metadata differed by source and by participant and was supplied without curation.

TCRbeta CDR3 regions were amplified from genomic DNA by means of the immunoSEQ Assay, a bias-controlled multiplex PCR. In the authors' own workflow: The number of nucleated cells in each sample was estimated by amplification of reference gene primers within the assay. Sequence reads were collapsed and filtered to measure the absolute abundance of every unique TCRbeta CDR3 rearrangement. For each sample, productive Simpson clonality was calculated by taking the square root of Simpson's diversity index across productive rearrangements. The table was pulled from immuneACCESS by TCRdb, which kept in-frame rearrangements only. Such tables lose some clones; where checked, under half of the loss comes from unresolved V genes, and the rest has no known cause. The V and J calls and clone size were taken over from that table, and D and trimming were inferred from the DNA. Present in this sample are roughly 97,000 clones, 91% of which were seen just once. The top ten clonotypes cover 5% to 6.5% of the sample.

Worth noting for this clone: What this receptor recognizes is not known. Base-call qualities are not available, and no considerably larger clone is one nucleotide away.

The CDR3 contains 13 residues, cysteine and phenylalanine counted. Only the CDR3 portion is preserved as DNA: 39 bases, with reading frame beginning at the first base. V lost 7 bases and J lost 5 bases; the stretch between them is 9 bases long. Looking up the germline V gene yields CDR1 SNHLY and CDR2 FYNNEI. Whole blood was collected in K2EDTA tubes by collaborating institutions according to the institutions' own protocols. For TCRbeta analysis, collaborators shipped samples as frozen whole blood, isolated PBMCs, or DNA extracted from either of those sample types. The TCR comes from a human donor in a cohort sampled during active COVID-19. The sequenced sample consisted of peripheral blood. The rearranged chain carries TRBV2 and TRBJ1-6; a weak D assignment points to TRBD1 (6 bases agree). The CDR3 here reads CASKDRNNSPLHF. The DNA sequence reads TGTGCCAGCAAGGACAGAAATAATTCACCCCTCCACTTT.